Presented here are 11 T cell receptor beta chains from one specimen sequenced in a study of T-cell memory formation after mild COVID-19. TCRdb redid the calling of the 5' RACE reads with MiXCR, one entry per CDR3 protein. The data contain nearly 40,000 distinct CDR3 sequences, 6.1% of them singletons. The sequencing input was PBMCs or a T cell subset sorted from them (not recorded which). These receptors were obtained from an adult who had mild COVID-19 (a few samples of this study predate the infection). Cell type and time point are not known.

The chain uses TRBV5-1 and TRBJ1-6, with no clear D. Germline CDR1 is SGHRS and CDR2 is YFSETQ. V was pared by 1 base and J by 2 bases, with 4 bases between. The CDR3 length is 14 residues. CDR3: CASSLTAYNSPLHF. CDR3 bases: TGCGCCAGCAGCTTGACGGCCTATAATTCACCCCTCCACTTT.

The rearrangement uses TRBV15 and TRBJ2-3, with TRBD1 matching 9 bases. The CDR3 is 16 residues long. Germline trimming cut 0 bases from V and 2 bases from J; bases unmatched to any gene: 3. Per germline, CDR1 LNHNV and CDR2 YYDKDF (reference sequence). CDR3 DNA sequence: TGTGCCACCAGCAGAGAAGGACAGGGGACCACAGATACGCAGTATTTT. Protein sequence: CATSREGQGTTDTQYF. Supplemented by reference TRBV15 and TRBJ2-3, the full variable domain reads DAMVIQNPRYQVTQFGKPVTLSCSQTLNHNVMYWYQQKSSQAPKLLFHYYDKDFNNEADTPDNFQSRRPNTSFCFLDIRSPGLGDTAMYLCATSREGQGTTDTQYFGPGTRLTVL.

This clonotype was counted once. CDR3 amino acids: CASSVGSGPTDTQYF. The CDR3 nucleotides are TGTGCCAGCTCCGTGGGAAGCGGGCCCACAGATACGCAGTATTTT. The chain links TRBV9 to TRBJ2-3; D may be TRBD2 (6 bases). V was trimmed by 7 bases and J by 2 bases, leaving 17 bases between them. The CDR3 is 15 amino acids. Per the germline V gene, CDR1 is SGDLS and CDR2 is YYNGEE.

J is TRBJ1-6 and V is TRBV20-1; 8 bases map to TRBD1. Germline V gives CDR1 DFQATT, CDR2 SNEGSKA (reference sequence). CDR3 size: 13 residues. With 5 bases clipped from V and 7 bases from J, the junction kept 4 bases outside the gene matches. The CDR3 nucleotides read TGCAGTGCTTGTAGGACAGGGAATTCACCCCTCCACTTT. Its translation: CSACRTGNSPLHF.

In its sample, this clonotype was seen many times. This CDR3 reads CATSTSRGLGKLFF. CDR3 DNA sequence: TGTGCCACCAGCACCTCCCGCGGCCTGGGTAAACTGTTTTTT. The chain has TRBV15 and TRBJ1-4; D is unresolved. The CDR3 consists of 14 residues. CDR1 is LNHNV, CDR2 YYDKDF, per germline (reference sequence). V was cut by 4 bases and J by 11 bases, with 17 bases left in between.

The chain is built from TRBV5-1 and TRBJ2-1; 11 bases agree with TRBD2. J gave up 7 bases and V 0 bases, and 3 bases lay outside the gene matches. The CDR3 has 15 amino acids. CDR1 is SGHRS and CDR2 is YFSETQ in the germline V gene. This CDR3 reads CASSLVAGGTNEQFF. Written as DNA, the CDR3 is TGCGCCAGCAGCTTGGTAGCGGGAGGGACGAATGAGCAGTTCTTC.

The chain joins TRBV9 to TRBJ1-2, with TRBD1 as a possible D gene (5 bases). The V end was cut by 0 bases, the J end by 4 bases, with 10 bases between. The CDR3 runs 14 residues. Germline loops: CDR1 SGDLS, CDR2 YYNGEE. The CDR3 DNA is TGTGCCAGCAGCGTAGAAGGGGTGGGCTATGGCTACACCTTC. Residues: CASSVEGVGYGYTF.

The V call is TRBV4-2, the J call TRBJ1-4; D remains unclear. The V and J ends lost 1 base and 0 bases respectively, with 9 bases between them. The CDR3 extends over 16 amino acids. Germline loops: CDR1 LGHNA, CDR2 YNFKEQ. This CDR3 is CASSQVYSATNEKLFF. In DNA form, the CDR3 reads TGTGCCAGCAGCCAAGTTTACAGTGCAACTAATGAAAAACTGTTTTTT.

This clonotype showed up just a few times. The chain links TRBV12-3 or TRBV12-4 to TRBJ1-1, with a tentative D call TRBD1 (5 bases). This CDR3 has 14 amino acids. Between the trimmed V and J ends, which lost 7 bases and 5 bases, there was a span of 17 bases. CDR3 sequence reads: CASTTEGGTTEAFF. CDR3 nucleotides: TGTGCCAGCACCACGGAGGGTGGGACGACTGAAGCTTTCTTT.

In this sample, this clonotype turned up many times. The chain employs TRBV7-2 and TRBJ1-1, with TRBD1 as a possible D gene (5 bases). The CDR3 covers 15 residues. Trimming took off 5 bases at V and 0 bases at J, with 13 bases between the two ends. Germline assignment: CDR1 SGHTA and CDR2 FQGNSA. CDR3 loop: CASSPSTELNTEAFF. The DNA of the CDR3 is TGTGCCAGCAGCCCCTCGACAGAGTTGAACACTGAAGCTTTCTTT.

The genes are TRBV5-1 and TRBJ1-4, with 9 bases aligning to TRBD1. This CDR3 has 14 amino acids. With 4 bases clipped from V and 4 bases from J, the junction kept 2 bases outside the gene matches. Germline-derived CDR1 and CDR2 are SGHRS and YFSETQ. The CDR3 DNA reads TGCGCCAGCAGCGCGGGACAGGGTAATGAAAAACTGTTTTTT. Protein sequence: CASSAGQGNEKLFF.